This TCR beta chain was captured by sequencing in a study of T cell clones after liver transplantation. Across the whole study: TCRbeta sequencing after a pre-transplant mixed lymphocyte reaction identified graft-donor-reactive clones, later tracked in post-transplant blood.

This CDR3 comprises 13 residues. Germline values: CDR1 WNHNN, CDR2 SYGVQD (reference sequence). Losses at the gene ends were 9 bases for V and 7 bases for J; bases not matched to a gene: 7. The study, taken as a whole, reports: In 5 of 8 subjects, circulating graft-donor-reactive CD4 TCRbeta sequences fell significantly after transplant.

Some clones are missing from TCRdb's copy, which holds only in-frame ones; the method was immunoSEQ multiplex PCR. This sample has 40,000 to 55,000 clones, with 55% to 75% found just once. For this clone: Its antigen is not known.

The specimen comprised CD4+ T cells from blood, sampled less than 70 months after liver transplant. The V call is TRBV10-1, the J call TRBJ2-7; 12 bases line up with TRBD1. The TCR comes from a human patient who received a liver transplant. T cells may partly derive from the graft donor. CDR3 DNA sequence: TGCGCCAGTTCCCGGGACAGGGGGCATGAGCAGTACTTC. As protein: CASSRDRGHEQYF.